This entry lists 14 T cell receptor beta chains sequenced from one sample in a study of shared clonotypes between healthy human individuals. The protocol was immunoSEQ multiplex PCR, while the TCRdb copy is restricted to in-frame clones and leaves out a portion. The sample holds under 200,000 clones, just under 95% seen once. The sequencing sample was made of naive CD4+ T cells sorted from blood. Sample subset: CD45RA+ positively selected. These receptors all stem from a woman aged 25 to 45 in good health.

The V call is TRBV18, the J call TRBJ2-5; 9 bases are a match to TRBD1. CDR3 length: 16 amino acids. Germline trimming cut 1 base from V and 2 bases from J; bases unmatched to any gene: 5. Germline CDR1 KGHSH, CDR2 LQKENI. The CDR3 DNA is TGTGCCAGCTCACCACTGACAGGGGGGAATCAAGAGACCCAGTACTTC. Translation gives CASSPLTGGNQETQYF. The whole variable domain, remainder taken from reference TRBV18 and TRBJ2-5, is NAGVMQNPRHLVRRRGQEARLRCSPMKGHSHVYWYRQLPEEGLKFMVYLQKENIIDESGMPKERFSAEFPKEGPSILRIQQVVRGDSAAYFCASSPLTGGNQETQYFGPGTRLLVL.

The chain recombines TRBV6-1 with TRBJ1-1; D is ambiguous. The length of the CDR3 is 15 residues. Trimming stripped 3 bases from V and 8 bases from J, with 19 bases between. CDR1 is MNHNS, CDR2 SASEGT, per germline. CDR3: CASSDWMQANREAFF. For the CDR3, the DNA is TGTGCCAGCAGTGATTGGATGCAGGCTAACAGAGAAGCTTTCTTT.

V is TRBV19 and J is TRBJ2-1, with D unresolved. CDR3 length equals 17 residues. Germline CDR1 is LNHDA and CDR2 is SQIVND (reference sequence). Trimming took off 5 bases at V and 1 base at J, with 18 bases between the two ends. CDR3 region: CASSPTSLGRSYNEQFF. DNA of the CDR3: TGTGCCAGTAGTCCTACCTCCCTCGGACGGTCCTACAATGAGCAGTTCTTC. The full variable domain, in which reference TRBV19 and TRBJ2-1 provide the parts outside the CDR3, is DGGITQSPKYLFRKEGQNVTLSCEQNLNHDAMYWYRQDPGQGLRLIYYSQIVNDFQKGDIAEGYSVSREKKESFPLTVTSAQKNPTAFYLCASSPTSLGRSYNEQFFGPGTRLTVL.

The V call is TRBV9, the J call TRBJ1-3; D gene ambiguous. Germline V gives CDR1 SGDLS, CDR2 YYNGEE. V lost 0 bases to trimming and J lost 0 bases, with 13 bases between them. CDR3 size: 17 residues. The DNA of the CDR3 is TGTGCCAGCAGCGTAGGGCAACAGACGAACTCTGGAAACACCATATATTTT. Protein sequence: CASSVGQQTNSGNTIYF.

This clone has only a few counts. The chain uses TRBV30 and TRBJ2-7, with a weak D call TRBD2 (5 bases). The CDR3 spans 13 residues. V was clipped by 7 bases and J by 7 bases, with 20 bases between them. Looked up from germline, CDR1 is GTSNPN and CDR2 is SVGIG (reference sequence). CDR3 loop: CASTGLSGSEQYF. The CDR3 region has the DNA TGTGCCTCGACTGGGTTGAGCGGCTCTGAGCAGTACTTC.

V is TRBV27 and J is TRBJ2-2, with D uncertain. Germline V gene lookup returns CDR1 MNHEY and CDR2 SMNVEV (reference sequence). CDR3 length: 12 amino acids. Trimming left V 3 bases short and J 7 bases short, with 6 bases between. The CDR3 coding sequence is TGTGCCAGCAGTTTCCGATACGGGGAGCTGTTTTTT. Protein sequence: CASSFRYGELFF.

The J gene is TRBJ1-4, the V gene TRBV21-1; no check of the table's D call, TRBD1, against the DNA was made. TRBV21-1 is tagged as a pseudogene. This CDR3 comprises 14 residues. The CDR3 nucleotides are TGTGCCAGCAGCAAGGGTCAGGCCGGTGAAAAACTGTTTTTT. Its translation: CASSKGQAGEKLFF.

The CDR3 bases are TGTGCCAGCAGCACTCAGGGGTTCGCCAAAAACATTCAGTACTTC. It specifies CASSTQGFAKNIQYF. This rearrangement joins TRBV7-9 to TRBJ2-4; TRBD1 might be the D (6 bases). The length of the CDR3 is 15 residues. With 5 bases removed from V and 1 base from J, the gap between germline ends came to 12 bases. The germline V gene has CDR1 SEHNR and CDR2 FQNEAQ (reference sequence). The variable domain in full, with the rest retrieved from reference TRBV7-9 and TRBJ2-4, is DTGVSQNPRHKITKRGQNVTFRCDPISEHNRLYWYRQTLGQGPEFLTYFQNEAQLEKSRLLSDRFSAERPKGSFSTLEIQRTEQGDSAMYLCASSTQGFAKNIQYFGAGTRLSVL.

DNA for the CDR3: TGTGCCAGCAGTTTTTTGAATGAGCAGTTCTTC. This translates into CASSFLNEQFF. The V call is TRBV28, the J call TRBJ2-1, with D unresolved. V lost 3 bases, J lost 7 bases, and 4 bases lay in between. The germline gives CDR1 MDHEN, CDR2 SYDVKM. The CDR3 spans 11 residues.

The CDR3 DNA sequence: TGCGCCAGCAGACATCCCGGGACAAACAACACCGGGGAGCTGTTTTTT. This sequence encodes CASRHPGTNNTGELFF. The genes are TRBV10-1 and TRBJ2-2; TRBD1 is a possible D gene (6 bases). V lost 6 bases and J lost 2, with 16 bases in between. Looked up from germline, CDR1 is WNHNN and CDR2 is SYGVQD (reference sequence). This CDR3 has 16 residues.

This clone was detected a few times. The chain has TRBV15 and TRBJ1-5; D uncertain. Trimming removed 9 bases from V and 4 bases from J, with 13 bases in between. Germline CDR1 and CDR2: LNHNV and YYDKDF (reference sequence). This CDR3 has 13 amino acids. The CDR3 region is CATRGAFNQPQHF. The DNA of the CDR3 is TGTGCCACGAGAGGAGCTTTTAATCAGCCCCAGCATTTT.

CDR3 residues: CASSQRGSLTDTQYF. In nucleotides, the CDR3 is TGTGCCAGCAGTCAGCGGGGATCCCTCACAGATACGCAGTATTTT. The V call is TRBV28, the J call TRBJ2-3; 7 nucleotides align to TRBD2. Germline trimming cut 5 bases from V and 2 bases from J; bases unmatched to any gene: 7. CDR1 is MDHEN and CDR2 is SYDVKM in the germline V gene. The CDR3 length is 15 residues. Based on the CDR3 plus reference TRBV28 and TRBJ2-3, the full variable domain is DVKVTQSSRYLVKRTGEKVFLECVQDMDHENMFWYRQDPGLGLRLIYFSYDVKMKEKGDIPEGYSVSREKKERFSLILESASTNQTSMYLCASSQRGSLTDTQYFGPGTRLTVL.

The rearrangement joins TRBV6-6 to TRBJ2-7; TRBD1 agrees at 7 bases. Germline V gene data show CDR1 as MNHNY and CDR2 as SVGAGI (reference sequence). The CDR3 has 15 residues. V gave up 4 bases and J gave up 3 bases; unmatched junction bases: 9. CDR3: CASSLSGTVSYEQYF. CDR3 in DNA: TGTGCCAGCAGTTTATCCGGGACAGTTAGCTACGAGCAGTACTTC.

The gene calls are TRBV5-5 and TRBJ2-7; D remains unclear. V lost 0 bases to trimming and J lost 4 bases, with 5 bases between them. The CDR3 is 12 amino acids. Germline-derived CDR1 and CDR2 are SGHKS and YYEKEE (reference sequence). CDR3 DNA sequence: TGTGCCAGCAGCTTGGGTATTTACGAGCAGTACTTC. This gives the protein CASSLGIYEQYF.